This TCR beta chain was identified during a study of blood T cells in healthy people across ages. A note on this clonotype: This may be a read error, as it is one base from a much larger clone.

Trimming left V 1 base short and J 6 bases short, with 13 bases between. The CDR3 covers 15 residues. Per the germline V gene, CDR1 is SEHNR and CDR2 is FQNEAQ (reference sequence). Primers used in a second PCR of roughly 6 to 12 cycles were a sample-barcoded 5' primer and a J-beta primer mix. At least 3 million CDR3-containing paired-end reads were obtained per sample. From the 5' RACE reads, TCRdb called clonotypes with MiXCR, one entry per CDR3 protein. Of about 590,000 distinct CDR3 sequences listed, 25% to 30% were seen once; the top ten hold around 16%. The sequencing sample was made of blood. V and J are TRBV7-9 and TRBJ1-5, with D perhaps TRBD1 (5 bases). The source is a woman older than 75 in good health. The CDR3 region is CASSLDHGASQPQHF. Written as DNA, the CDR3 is TGTGCCAGCAGCTTAGATCACGGGGCAAGTCAGCCCCAGCATTTT.